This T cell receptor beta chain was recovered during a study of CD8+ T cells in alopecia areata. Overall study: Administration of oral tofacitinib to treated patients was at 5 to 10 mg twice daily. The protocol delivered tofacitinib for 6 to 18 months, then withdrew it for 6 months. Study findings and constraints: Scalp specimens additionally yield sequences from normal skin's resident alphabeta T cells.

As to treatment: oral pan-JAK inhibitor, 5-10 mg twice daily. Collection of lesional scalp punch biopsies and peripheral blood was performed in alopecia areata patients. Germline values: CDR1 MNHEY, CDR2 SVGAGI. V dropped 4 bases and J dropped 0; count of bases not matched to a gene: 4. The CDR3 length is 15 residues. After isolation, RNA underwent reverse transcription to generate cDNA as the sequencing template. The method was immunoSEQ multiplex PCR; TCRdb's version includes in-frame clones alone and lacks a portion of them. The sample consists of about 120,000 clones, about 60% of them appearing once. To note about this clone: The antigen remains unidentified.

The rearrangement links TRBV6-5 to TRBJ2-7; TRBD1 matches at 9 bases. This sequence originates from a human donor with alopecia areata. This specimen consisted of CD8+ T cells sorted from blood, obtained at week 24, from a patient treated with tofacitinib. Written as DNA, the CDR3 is TGTGCCAGCAGTTTGGACAGGGGCAACTCCTACGAGCAGTACTTC. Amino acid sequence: CASSLDRGNSYEQYF.